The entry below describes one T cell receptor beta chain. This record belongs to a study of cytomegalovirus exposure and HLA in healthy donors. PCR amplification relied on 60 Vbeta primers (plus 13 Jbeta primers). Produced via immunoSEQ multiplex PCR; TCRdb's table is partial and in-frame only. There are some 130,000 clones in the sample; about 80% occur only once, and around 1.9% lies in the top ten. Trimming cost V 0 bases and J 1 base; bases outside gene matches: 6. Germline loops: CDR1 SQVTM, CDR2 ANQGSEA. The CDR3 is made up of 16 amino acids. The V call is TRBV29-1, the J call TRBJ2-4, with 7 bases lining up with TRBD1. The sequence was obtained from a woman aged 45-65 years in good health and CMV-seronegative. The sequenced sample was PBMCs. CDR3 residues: CSVEDRDSVAKNIQYF. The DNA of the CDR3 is TGCAGCGTTGAAGATCGGGACAGCGTTGCCAAAAACATTCAGTACTTC.